These 13 T cell receptor beta chains were sequenced from one sample in a study of patients and donors after allogeneic stem cell transplantation. TCRdb independently ran MiXCR on the RT-PCR reads; one entry per CDR3 protein. This sample has about 960,000 distinct CDR3 sequences, with approximately 18% found just once. Input material: blood, either unsorted or a sorted T cell fraction (not recorded which). The receptors here all came from a human donor who was either an allogeneic HSCT recipient or a stem cell or donor lymphocyte infusion donor (not recorded which). It is not recorded whose cells these are; they may come from a transplant donor.

A few counts support this clonotype. The rearrangement joins TRBV10-3 to TRBJ2-5, with unresolved D. Germline CDR1 and CDR2: ENHRY and SYGVKD. The V end lost 0 bases, the J end lost 1 base, and 6 bases lay between the germline ends. CDR3 length: 14 amino acids. In nucleotides, the CDR3 is TGTGCCATCAGTGAGTCTACAGTCCAAGAGACCCAGTACTTC. Translation gives CAISESTVQETQYF.

In this sample, this clonotype turned up a few times. The chain is built from TRBV5-1 and TRBJ2-1, with D unresolved. V lost 0 bases, J lost 4 bases, and 14 bases lay in between. Per the germline V gene, CDR1 is SGHRS and CDR2 is YFSETQ. The CDR3 has 16 residues. The CDR3 nucleotides are TGCGCCAGCAGCTTGGGCTTCCCACCCTCATACAATGAGCAGTTCTTC. It is translated as CASSLGFPPSYNEQFF. The full variable domain, in which reference TRBV5-1 and TRBJ2-1 provide the parts outside the CDR3, is KAGVTQTPRYLIKTRGQQVTLSCSPISGHRSVSWYQQTPGQGLQFLFEYFSETQRNKGNFPGRFSGRQFSNSRSEMNVSTLELGDSALYLCASSLGFPPSYNEQFFGPGTRLTVL.

This clonotype has only a few counts. The gene calls are TRBV2 and TRBJ2-7, with 12 bases fitting TRBD1. The germline CDR1 and CDR2 sequences are SNHLY and FYNNEI. The CDR3 runs to 17 residues. Trimming removed 3 bases from V and 4 bases from J; junction bases left unmatched: 10. CDR3 sequence: CASSEYPGQGAKYEQYF. The CDR3 DNA sequence: TGTGCCAGCAGTGAGTACCCGGGACAGGGGGCAAAGTACGAGCAGTACTTC.

This clonotype showed up just a few times. The genes are TRBV7-6 and TRBJ2-7; 9 bases map to TRBD1. J lost 4 bases, V lost 5 bases, and 9 bases had no gene match. This CDR3 comprises 15 residues. Germline V CDR1 and CDR2: SGHVS, FNYEAQ. CDR3 sequence reads: CASSQRQGGPYEQYF. The CDR3 DNA follows: TGTGCCAGCAGCCAACGACAGGGGGGCCCGTACGAGCAGTACTTC.

The table lists this clonotype with a few counts. V and J are TRBV12-3 or TRBV12-4 and TRBJ2-1; possibly TRBD2 for D (5 bases). CDR3 size: 16 residues. V was trimmed by 6 bases and J by 2 bases, leaving 17 bases between them. CDR3 bases: TGTGCCAGCAGAGGCGGCGGGTGGGCCACCTACAATGAGCAGTTCTTC. Its protein product is CASRGGGWATYNEQFF.

This clonotype showed up just a few times. The chain links TRBV18 to TRBJ1-5, with D perhaps TRBD1 (6 bases). The V and J ends lost 4 bases and 7 bases respectively, with 17 bases between them. The germline gives CDR1 KGHSH, CDR2 LQKENI. The CDR3 runs to 15 residues. CDR3 bases: TGTGCCAGCTCACAGCGCAGGGGTACGGGACAGCCCCAGCATTTT. It yields the protein CASSQRRGTGQPQHF.

There are a few counts of this clonotype. The genes are TRBV20-1 and TRBJ2-7; D not resolved. This CDR3 region has 13 residues. V lost 5 bases to trimming and J lost 2 bases, with 13 bases between them. Germline CDR1 and CDR2: DFQATT and SNEGSKA (reference sequence). The CDR3 reads CSAGPSGPYEQYF. In DNA form, the CDR3 reads TGCAGTGCTGGTCCGTCAGGTCCCTACGAGCAGTACTTC.

The chain employs TRBV5-1 and TRBJ2-7; 10 bases are a match to TRBD1. The V and J ends lost 2 bases and 7 bases, in that order; junction bases with no gene match: 9. The CDR3 runs to 15 residues. Per germline, CDR1 SGHRS and CDR2 YFSETQ. CDR3 coding DNA: TGCGCCAGCAGCTTTCGGGACAGGGGCTTAGGAGAGCAGTACTTC. It encodes CASSFRDRGLGEQYF.

The sample holds a few counts of this clonotype. The chain carries TRBV30 and TRBJ1-1, with TRBD1 as a possible D gene (6 bases). The germline CDR1 and CDR2 sequences are GTSNPN and SVGIG (reference sequence). The germline V and J ends were trimmed by 5 bases and 3 bases, with 10 bases remaining between them. The CDR3 is made up of 12 amino acids. The CDR3 DNA reads as TGTGCCTGGGGCAGGGGAGACACTGAAGCTTTCTTT. This sequence encodes CAWGRGDTEAFF.

This clonotype was counted only a few times. The V call is TRBV10-3, the J call TRBJ2-7; 9 bases match TRBD1. Germline V gene lookup returns CDR1 ENHRY and CDR2 SYGVKD. The CDR3 contains 13 residues. The junction had 4 bases not matched to a gene; V was cut back by 8 bases and J by 2 bases. CDR3 in amino acids: CAIGTGSTYEQYF. The CDR3 nucleotides are TGTGCCATCGGGACAGGGTCTACCTACGAGCAGTACTTC.

This clonotype was counted between two and nine times. This chain joins TRBV10-3 and TRBJ2-5; D unresolved. The CDR3 has 12 residues. The germline V gene has CDR1 ENHRY and CDR2 SYGVKD. The V gene lost 2 bases and the J gene lost 4 bases, with 5 bases spanning the gap. The CDR3 loop reads CAISEVGETQYF. CDR3 nucleotide sequence: TGTGCCATCAGTGAGGTCGGAGAGACCCAGTACTTC.

This rearrangement joins TRBV20-1 to TRBJ2-1, with TRBD2 identical over 16 bases. CDR3 length: 18 residues. Losses at the gene ends were 2 bases for V and 2 bases for J; bases not matched to a gene: 6. The germline gives CDR1 DFQATT, CDR2 SNEGSKA (reference sequence). In DNA, the CDR3 is TGCAGTGCTAGAAATCCCGGGACTAGCGGGGGGGCCTACAATGAGCAGTTCTTC. It encodes CSARNPGTSGGAYNEQFF.

This clonotype showed up many times. The CDR3 region is CSVEVGQGFYNEQFF. DNA of the CDR3: TGCAGCGTTGAGGTGGGGCAGGGGTTCTACAATGAGCAGTTCTTC. The rearrangement joins TRBV29-1 to TRBJ2-1; a possible D gene is TRBD1 (6 bases). The length of the CDR3 is 15 residues. V lost 3 bases and J 3 bases, leaving 15 bases between the germline ends. The germline V gene has CDR1 SQVTM and CDR2 ANQGSEA.